Shown below are 28 T cell receptor beta chains from a single sample sequenced in a study of blood T cell repertoires in COVID-19. Using immunoSEQ multiplex PCR, the repertoire was profiled, and TCRdb retains in-frame clones only, with some absent. The sample carries approximately 140,000 clones, 87% recorded once. Input material: peripheral blood. The receptor source for this set is a woman aged 55-70 years with active or convalescent COVID-19.

This clone turned up a few times. The chain has TRBV7-6 and TRBJ2-1; 7 positions agree with TRBD2. V lost 5 bases to trimming and J lost 2 bases; unmatched junction nucleotides: 3. CDR1 and CDR2 (germline): SGHVS, FNYEAQ. This CDR3 has 14 amino acids. CDR3 DNA: TGTGCCAGCAGCAAAAGCGGGGCCTACAATGAGCAGTTCTTC. Translation gives CASSKSGAYNEQFF. The variable domain in full, with the rest retrieved from reference TRBV7-6 and TRBJ2-1, is GAGVSQSPRYKVTKRGQDVALRCDPISGHVSLYWYRQALGQGPEFLTYFNYEAQQDKSGLPNDRFSAERPEGSISTLTIQRTEQRDSAMYRCASSKSGAYNEQFFGPGTRLTVL.

The rearrangement links TRBV12-3 or TRBV12-4 to TRBJ2-2; D is unresolved. Trimming removed 8 bases from V and 6 bases from J, with 10 bases in between. The CDR3 runs to 12 residues. The CDR3 nucleotides read TGTGCCAGCGGCCTTTGGCCCGGGGAGCTGTTTTTT. This encodes CASGLWPGELFF.

The chain is built from TRBV5-1 and TRBJ1-1; D is undetermined. The CDR3 totals 16 residues. Germline CDR1 is SGHRS and CDR2 is YFSETQ. V was pared by 4 bases and J by 1 base, with 17 bases between. CDR3 nucleotides: TGCGCCAGCAGCCCCCTTCCTTGGGCTGGGAACACTGAAGCTTTCTTT. Amino acids: CASSPLPWAGNTEAFF.

V is TRBV14 and J is TRBJ1-2, with TRBD1 matching over 12 bases. CDR3 length: 15 amino acids. Losses at the gene ends were 6 bases for V and 8 bases for J; bases not matched to a gene: 10. Germline loops: CDR1 SGHDN, CDR2 FVKESK. The CDR3 nucleotides read TGTGCCAGCAGTCCCCGGGACAGGGGGCTCGGAGGCTACACCTTC. Translating it yields CASSPRDRGLGGYTF.

The chain combines TRBV7-2 with TRBJ2-5; the match to TRBD2 covers 13 bases. Trimming cost V 4 bases and J 5 bases; bases outside gene matches: 7. Germline CDR1 is SGHTA and CDR2 is FQGNSA. This CDR3 has 16 amino acids. In DNA, the CDR3 is TGTGCCAGCAGCTCGGGGGGACTAGCGGGGATGGAGACCCAGTACTTC. It is translated as CASSSGGLAGMETQYF.

The chain recombines TRBV6-2 or TRBV6-3 with TRBJ1-1; weak D call: TRBD1 (5 bases). V lost 4 bases and J 0 bases, leaving 15 bases between the germline ends. From germline, CDR1 is MNHEY and CDR2 SVGEGT. This CDR3 contains 16 residues. CDR3 amino acids: CASSSAKTVVNTEAFF. CDR3 nucleotides: TGTGCCAGCAGTTCCGCAAAGACAGTCGTGAACACTGAAGCTTTCTTT.

The V gene is TRBV4-3, the J gene TRBJ2-1; no clear D. Germline V gives CDR1 LGHNA, CDR2 YSLEER. V lost 8 bases to trimming and J lost 9 bases, with 29 bases between them. The CDR3 is made up of 17 amino acids. The CDR3 DNA reads as TGCGCCAGCTCTCCAACGGCGGCTGGCTCTATGGGTGTTGAGCAGTTCTTC. This codes for CASSPTAAGSMGVEQFF.

CDR3 nucleotides: TGCGCCAGCAGCACCCGGGGGGGCGGCTTCGCCGGGGAGCTGTTTTTT. Translated, it gives CASSTRGGGFAGELFF. V is TRBV4-1 and J is TRBJ2-2; TRBD2 agrees at 8 bases. Germline CDR1 reads MGHRA; CDR2 reads YSYEKL. CDR3 size: 16 residues. Trimming at V came to 5 bases and at J to 6 bases, leaving 11 bases not matched to a gene.

This chain links TRBV6-2 or TRBV6-3 with TRBJ1-2; the match to TRBD1 covers 8 bases. The J segment lost 6 bases and the V segment lost 2 bases, leaving 5 bases of the junction unmatched. Germline V CDR1 and CDR2: MNHEY, SVGEGT. The CDR3 is 14 amino acids. The CDR3 nucleotides are TGTGCCAGCAGTTACGGTCCGACAGGGGATGGCTACACCTTC. Amino acid sequence: CASSYGPTGDGYTF.

The J gene is TRBJ1-2, the V gene TRBV7-9; the D gene is possibly TRBD1 (6 bases). Trimming removed 2 bases at V and 4 bases at J, with 11 bases between. Germline V lookup: CDR1 SEHNR, CDR2 FQNEAQ (reference sequence). The CDR3 loop spans 14 amino acids. The CDR3 reads CASSLTQGTYGYTF. In nucleotides, the CDR3 is TGTGCCAGCAGCTTAACACAGGGAACCTATGGCTACACCTTC.

V gene TRBV14 combines with J gene TRBJ2-1, with 9 nucleotides matching TRBD2. The CDR3 runs 14 residues. In germline, CDR1 is SGHDN, CDR2 FVKESK. The V gene end was trimmed by 1 base and the J gene end by 12 bases; junction bases not matched to a gene: 7. CDR3 DNA: TGTGCCAGCAGCCAAGGGTATGGCGGGGGGGGGCAGTTCTTC. This encodes CASSQGYGGGGQFF.

The chain is built from TRBV19 and TRBJ1-1; D is undetermined. The V gene lost 6 bases and the J gene lost 3 bases, with 14 bases spanning the gap. The germline CDR1 and CDR2 sequences are LNHDA and SQIVND (reference sequence). This CDR3 region has 14 residues. The DNA for the CDR3 is TGTGCCAGTAGGGCTGAGACCGACTACACTGAAGCTTTCTTT. Protein: CASRAETDYTEAFF.

This chain uses TRBV6-6 with TRBJ2-7; a weak D match, TRBD2 (5 bases). Germline assignment: CDR1 MNHNY and CDR2 SVGAGI (reference sequence). The CDR3 extends over 14 amino acids. V gave up 0 bases and J gave up 2 bases, with 8 bases separating them. CDR3 sequence (DNA): TGTGCCAGCAGTTACTCTGAGGGTCCCTACGAGCAGTACTTC. Its translation: CASSYSEGPYEQYF.

This clone was seen more than once but under ten times. The rearrangement joins TRBV7-9 to TRBJ1-2, with TRBD1 matching over 8 bases. V was pared by 5 bases and J by 8 bases, with 7 bases of the junction left unmatched. Germline V lookup: CDR1 SEHNR, CDR2 FQNEAQ (reference sequence). CDR3 length: 13 residues. Here the CDR3 DNA reads TGTGCCAGCAGCCCTCAGGGGGCAAGGGGCTACACCTTC. Its protein product is CASSPQGARGYTF. The variable domain in full, completed from reference TRBV7-9 and TRBJ1-2, reads DTGVSQNPRHKITKRGQNVTFRCDPISEHNRLYWYRQTLGQGPEFLTYFQNEAQLEKSRLLSDRFSAERPKGSFSTLEIQRTEQGDSAMYLCASSPQGARGYTFGSGTRLTVV.

This chain links TRBV27 with TRBJ2-3, with TRBD2 as a possible D gene (6 bases). Trimming pared 7 bases from V and 0 bases from J, leaving 26 bases between. The CDR3 consists of 19 residues. The germline V gene has CDR1 MNHEY and CDR2 SMNVEV (reference sequence). The CDR3 protein is CASIPSRRGSVYSTDTQYF. In DNA, the CDR3 is TGTGCCAGCATCCCTAGTCGCCGGGGGTCTGTGTACAGCACAGATACGCAGTATTTT.

This chain links TRBV4-3 with TRBJ1-6; D ambiguous. The V and J ends lost 0 bases and 8 bases respectively, with 14 bases between them. CDR3 length: 16 amino acids. Germline V lookup: CDR1 LGHNA, CDR2 YSLEER. The chain's CDR3 is CASSQDPRASYSPLHF. The CDR3 DNA follows: TGCGCCAGCAGCCAAGATCCGCGCGCGTCGTATTCACCCCTCCACTTT.

The CDR3, as DNA: TGTGCCAGCTCACCGTTCGAGACAGTCACCGGGGAGCTGTTTTTT. It yields the protein CASSPFETVTGELFF. This chain connects TRBV18 to TRBJ2-2; D may be TRBD1 (5 bases). Germline CDR1 reads KGHSH; CDR2 reads LQKENI. Between the trimmed V and J ends, which lost 3 bases and 4 bases, there was a span of 12 bases. This CDR3 has 15 residues.

The chain is built from TRBV5-4 and TRBJ2-7; a possible D gene is TRBD2 (5 bases). Germline CDR1 SGHNT, CDR2 YYREEE (reference sequence). V gave up 0 bases and J gave up 1 base, with 14 bases separating them. The CDR3 length is 16 residues. The CDR3 is CASSLAPLEVSYEQYF. The CDR3 DNA reads as TGTGCCAGCAGCTTGGCCCCTCTGGAGGTTTCCTACGAGCAGTACTTC.

The V and J genes are TRBV10-1 and TRBJ1-1; 7 bases map to TRBD1. Germline-derived CDR1 and CDR2 are WNHNN and SYGVQD (reference sequence). Trimming took 4 bases from V and 3 from J; bases not matched to a gene: 11. The CDR3 covers 16 residues. This CDR3 is CASSGGHSGTDTEAFF. CDR3 DNA sequence: TGCGCCAGCAGTGGGGGGCATTCCGGGACAGACACTGAAGCTTTCTTT.

This chain connects TRBV24-1 to TRBJ2-3, with 8 bases matching TRBD1. Per germline, CDR1 KGHDR and CDR2 SFDVKD. This CDR3 has 15 residues. V trimming: 5 bases; J trimming: 4 bases; junction bases outside the gene matches: 7. The CDR3 nucleotides are TGTGCCACCAGTGGGACAGGGAAAGGGGCAGATACGCAGTATTTT. This codes for CATSGTGKGADTQYF.

This chain connects TRBV12-5 to TRBJ1-5; 7 nucleotides align to TRBD1. V lost 2 bases, J lost 4 bases, and 8 bases stayed unmatched. CDR1 and CDR2 (germline): LGHNT, FRNRAP. The CDR3 extends over 16 amino acids. The CDR3 region is CASGLPHDRANQPQHF. The CDR3 DNA sequence: TGTGCTAGTGGTTTGCCCCACGACAGGGCGAATCAGCCCCAGCATTTT. The full variable domain, completed using reference TRBV12-5 and TRBJ1-5, is DARVTQTPRHKVTEMGQEVTMRCQPILGHNTVFWYRQTMMQGLELLAYFRNRAPLDDSGMPKDRFSAEMPDATLATLKIQPSEPRDSAVYFCASGLPHDRANQPQHFGDGTRLSIL.

The genes are TRBV6-2 or TRBV6-3 and TRBJ1-2; TRBD1 might be the D (5 bases). The V gene's germline CDR1 is MNHEY and CDR2 SVGEGT. The CDR3 sequence is 14 residues long. V lost 6 bases and J 2 bases, leaving 13 bases between the germline ends. CDR3 bases: TGTGCCAGCAGCCCCGGGGGGAGCAACTATGGCTACACCTTC. Translated: CASSPGGSNYGYTF.

The gene calls are TRBV11-3 and TRBJ2-2; possibly TRBD1 for D (6 bases). CDR1 SGHNT and CDR2 YENEEA come from the germline V gene. The V end lost 4 bases, the J end lost 6 bases, and 21 bases lay between the germline ends. This CDR3 has 17 residues. CDR3: CASSSDRWLLNPGELFF. CDR3 nucleotide sequence: TGTGCCAGCAGCTCAGACAGGTGGCTTTTAAATCCCGGGGAGCTGTTTTTT.

This chain joins TRBV18 and TRBJ2-2, with a possible D match to TRBD2 (6 bases). Looked up from germline, CDR1 is KGHSH and CDR2 is LQKENI. V was shortened by 3 bases and J by 2 bases, with 13 bases between the two germline ends. The CDR3 runs to 16 residues. The CDR3 region is CASSPLGTFNTGELFF. The CDR3 DNA reads TGTGCCAGCTCACCCCTCGGGACTTTTAACACCGGGGAGCTGTTTTTT.

The chain recombines TRBV12-5 with TRBJ2-5, with 13 bases lining up with TRBD2. Germline V lookup: CDR1 LGHNT, CDR2 FRNRAP. The J segment lost 5 bases and the V segment lost 6 bases, leaving 12 bases of the junction unmatched. The length of the CDR3 is 17 residues. The CDR3 DNA sequence: TGTGCTAGTGGCCACGGACTAGCGGGGGCCCCGGGGGAGACCCAGTACTTC. Its protein is CASGHGLAGAPGETQYF. Using reference TRBV12-5 and TRBJ2-5 for the parts outside the CDR3, the full variable domain is DARVTQTPRHKVTEMGQEVTMRCQPILGHNTVFWYRQTMMQGLELLAYFRNRAPLDDSGMPKDRFSAEMPDATLATLKIQPSEPRDSAVYFCASGHGLAGAPGETQYFGPGTRLLVL.

This chain links TRBV6-5 with TRBJ2-4; 7 bases match TRBD2. The CDR3 runs to 16 residues. Trimming cost V 0 bases and J 0 bases; bases outside gene matches: 2. Looked up from germline, CDR1 is MNHEY and CDR2 is SVGAGI. CDR3 protein: CASSYSGGGAKNIQYF. CDR3 coding DNA: TGTGCCAGCAGTTACTCGGGCGGGGGAGCCAAAAACATTCAGTACTTC.

The chain recombines TRBV3-1 (or the pseudogene TRBV3-2) with TRBJ1-1, with a possible D match to TRBD1 (5 bases). The CDR3 is 13 amino acids. The V end lost 8 bases, the J end lost 8 bases, and 18 bases lay between the germline ends. Germline V gives CDR1 LGHDT, CDR2 YNNKEL (reference sequence). CDR3 sequence: CASAYRGSEEAFF. The DNA for the CDR3 is TGTGCCAGCGCTTATAGGGGTTCTGAGGAAGCTTTCTTT.

The CDR3 is CAIRGTGDDTEAFF. The DNA for the CDR3 is TGTGCCATCAGGGGGACAGGGGACGACACTGAAGCTTTCTTT. The chain has TRBV10-3 and TRBJ1-1, with 10 bases that match TRBD1. From germline, CDR1 is ENHRY and CDR2 SYGVKD. CDR3 length: 14 residues. The V gene end was trimmed by 6 bases and the J gene end by 3 bases; junction bases not matched to a gene: 4.